This entry describes one T cell receptor (beta chain). This CDR3 is built from 12 residues. From germline, CDR1 is GTSNPN and CDR2 SVGIG (reference sequence). V gave up 2 bases and J gave up 6 bases, with 8 bases separating them. This sample stems from a study of shared T cell receptors in the human thymus. Method: immunoSEQ multiplex PCR; TCRdb's copy keeps in-frame clones and lacks some. The sample records hundreds of thousands of clones, about 90% being singletons. A further study also used this sample, focusing on human thymus T cells. From that study: Resections were taken during corrective heart surgery, and the thymus tissue came from these.

This chain joins TRBV30 and TRBJ2-1; D is unresolved. Sequenced sample: thymocytes. The receptor comes from a boy less than two years old with a congenital heart defect. In DNA form, the CDR3 reads TGTGCCTGGAGTTCCCGAGGCAATGAGCAGTTCTTC. This translates into CAWSSRGNEQFF. Variable domain in full (rest from reference TRBV30 and TRBJ2-1): SQTIHQWPATLVQPVGSPLSLECTVEGTSNPNLYWYRQAAGRGLQLLFYSVGIGQISSEVPQNLSASRPQDRQFILSSKKLLLSDSGFYLCAWSSRGNEQFFGPGTRLTVL.